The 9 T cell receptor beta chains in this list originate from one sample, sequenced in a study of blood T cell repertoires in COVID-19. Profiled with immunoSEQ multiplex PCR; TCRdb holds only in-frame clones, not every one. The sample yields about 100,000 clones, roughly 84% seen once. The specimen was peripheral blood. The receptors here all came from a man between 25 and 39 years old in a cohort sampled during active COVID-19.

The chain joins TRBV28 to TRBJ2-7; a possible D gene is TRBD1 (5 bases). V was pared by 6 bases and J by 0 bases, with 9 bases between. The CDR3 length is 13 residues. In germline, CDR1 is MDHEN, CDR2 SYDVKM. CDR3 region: CASRWGSSYEQYF. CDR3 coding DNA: TGTGCCAGCAGGTGGGGCAGCTCCTACGAGCAGTACTTC.

CDR3 nucleotide sequence: TGCACCAGCAGCCATCCCCAAAGACAGGGGGCAAATAGCAATCAGCCCCAGCATTTT. Its translation is CTSSHPQRQGANSNQPQHF. The rearrangement uses TRBV1 and TRBJ1-5; no check of the table's D call, TRBD1, against the DNA was made. TRBV1 is given as a pseudogene. This CDR3 spans 19 amino acids.

CDR3: CASSRDGRREETQYF. The DNA of the CDR3 is TGTGCCAGCAGCAGGGACGGCCGGAGGGAAGAGACCCAGTACTTC. V and J are TRBV7-9 and TRBJ2-5; perhaps TRBD2 as D (6 bases). CDR3 size: 15 residues. V gave up 5 bases and J gave up 3 bases, with 16 bases separating them. Germline assignment: CDR1 SEHNR and CDR2 FQNEAQ (reference sequence).

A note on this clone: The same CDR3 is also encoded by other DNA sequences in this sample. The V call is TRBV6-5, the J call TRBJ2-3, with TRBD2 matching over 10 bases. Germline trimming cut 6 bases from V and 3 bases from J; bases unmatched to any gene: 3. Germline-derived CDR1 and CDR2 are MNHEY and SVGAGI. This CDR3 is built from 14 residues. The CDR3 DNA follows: TGTGCCAGCAGCCTACTAGCGGGGACAGATACGCAGTATTTT. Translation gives CASSLLAGTDTQYF.

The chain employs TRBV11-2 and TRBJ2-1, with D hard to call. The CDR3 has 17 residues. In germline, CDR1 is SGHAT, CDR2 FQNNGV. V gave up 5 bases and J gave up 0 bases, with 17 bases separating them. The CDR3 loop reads CASSDTPIPGSYNEQFF. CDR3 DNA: TGTGCCAGCAGCGATACCCCCATCCCCGGCTCCTACAATGAGCAGTTCTTC.

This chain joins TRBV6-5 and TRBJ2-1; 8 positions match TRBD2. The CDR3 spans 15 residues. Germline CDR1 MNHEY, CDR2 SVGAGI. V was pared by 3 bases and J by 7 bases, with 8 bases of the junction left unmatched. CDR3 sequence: CASSYTGGVANEQFF. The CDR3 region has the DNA TGTGCCAGCAGTTATACGGGGGGGGTCGCAAATGAGCAGTTCTTC.

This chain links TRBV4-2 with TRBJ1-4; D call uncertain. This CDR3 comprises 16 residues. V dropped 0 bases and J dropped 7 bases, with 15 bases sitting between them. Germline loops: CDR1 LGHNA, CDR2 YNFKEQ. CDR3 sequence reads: CASSQDVGAEGEKLFF. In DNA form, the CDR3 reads TGTGCCAGCAGCCAAGATGTAGGAGCCGAGGGTGAAAAACTGTTTTTT.

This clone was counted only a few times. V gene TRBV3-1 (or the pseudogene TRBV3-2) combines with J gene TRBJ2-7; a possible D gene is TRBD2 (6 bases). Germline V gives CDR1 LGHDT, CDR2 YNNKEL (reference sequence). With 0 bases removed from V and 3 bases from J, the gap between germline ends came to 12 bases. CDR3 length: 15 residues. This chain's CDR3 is CASSQDLAGGYEQYF. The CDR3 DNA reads TGTGCCAGCAGCCAAGATCTTGCCGGGGGCTACGAGCAGTACTTC.

CDR3 coding DNA: TGTGCCAGTAGTATGTGGGCAGGGGCCTTTAACGAGCAGTACTTC. It is translated as CASSMWAGAFNEQYF. V and J are TRBV19 and TRBJ2-7, with D maybe TRBD1 (6 bases). The CDR3 spans 15 residues. V was cut by 3 bases and J by 5 bases, with 17 bases left in between. CDR1 is LNHDA, CDR2 SQIVND, per germline (reference sequence). The full variable domain, in which reference TRBV19 and TRBJ2-7 provide the parts outside the CDR3, is DGGITQSPKYLFRKEGQNVTLSCEQNLNHDAMYWYRQDPGQGLRLIYYSQIVNDFQKGDIAEGYSVSREKKESFPLTVTSAQKNPTAFYLCASSMWAGAFNEQYFGPGTRLTVT.